These 13 T cell receptor beta chains were sequenced from one sample in a study of cytotoxic CD8 clonotypes in ibrutinib-treated CLL. TCRdb's copy holds only in-frame clones and misses some; the assay was immunoSEQ multiplex PCR. This table holds over 140,000 clones, around 82% found once. The material was PBMCs, obtained after 36 months of ibrutinib treatment. These receptors originate from a human donor with chronic lymphocytic leukemia.

The chain recombines TRBV28 with TRBJ1-1; no reliable D call. Trimming took 3 bases from V and 1 from J, leaving 15 bases between them. The germline CDR1 and CDR2 sequences are MDHEN and SYDVKM. The CDR3 extends over 16 amino acids. CDR3 DNA: TGTGCCAGCAGTTTCGGACTAGCTGGGGAGAACACTGAAGCTTTCTTT. It translates to CASSFGLAGENTEAFF.

The V and J genes are TRBV30 and TRBJ1-6, with 8 bases aligning to TRBD1. Germline CDR1 is GTSNPN and CDR2 is SVGIG (reference sequence). The CDR3 loop spans 13 amino acids. V lost 5 bases, J lost 7 bases, and 4 bases stayed unmatched. CDR3 protein: CAWGQGSNSPLHF. The CDR3 DNA is TGTGCCTGGGGACAGGGAAGCAATTCACCCCTCCACTTT.

The genes are TRBV7-9 and TRBJ2-7, with TRBD1 matching 11 bases. This CDR3 has 15 amino acids. The germline CDR1 and CDR2 sequences are SEHNR and FQNEAQ (reference sequence). With V trimmed by 5 bases and J by 1 base, 4 bases remained unmatched. In DNA, the CDR3 is TGTGCCAGCAGCGAAGGACAGGGGGCTTCCTACGAGCAGTACTTC. It is translated as CASSEGQGASYEQYF.

The rearrangement links TRBV5-4 to TRBJ2-3; 13 bases are shared with TRBD2. After removal of 4 bases from V and 6 bases from J, the junction contained 14 bases not matched to a gene. Germline CDR1 is SGHNT and CDR2 is YYREEE (reference sequence). The CDR3 totals 18 residues. The CDR3 DNA is TGTGCCAGCAGCCCTCTTTGGACTAGCGGGGGATCCAGGGATACGCAGTATTTT. Protein product: CASSPLWTSGGSRDTQYF.

The chain links TRBV28 to TRBJ2-1, with D possibly being TRBD2 (5 bases). Trimming pared 11 bases from V and 4 bases from J, leaving 12 bases between. The CDR3 covers 12 residues. Germline V gene sequence: CDR1 MDHEN, CDR2 SYDVKM. In DNA, the CDR3 is TGTGCCTCCCTAAGAGGGTACAATGAGCAGTTCTTC. Protein product: CASLRGYNEQFF.

The V and J genes are TRBV28 and TRBJ1-1; 7 nucleotides align to TRBD1. The CDR3 length is 14 residues. V gave up 5 bases and J gave up 12 bases; unmatched junction bases: 15. CDR1 is MDHEN, CDR2 SYDVKM, per germline. CDR3 sequence reads: CASSPLGQTIGTFF. The CDR3 DNA reads TGTGCCAGCAGTCCCTTGGGACAGACTATCGGCACTTTCTTT.

This chain connects TRBV5-6 to TRBJ1-5; D not certain. The CDR3 is 14 residues long. CDR1 is SGHDT, CDR2 YYEEEE, per germline. Deletions cut 2 bases from V and 2 bases from J, with 8 bases between. This CDR3 is CASSLGRGNQPQHF. CDR3 nucleotide sequence: TGTGCCAGCAGCTTAGGACGGGGCAATCAGCCCCAGCATTTT.

CDR3 in amino acids: CASSYPGTYEQYF. CDR3 sequence (DNA): TGTGCCAGCAGTTACCCGGGGACTTACGAGCAGTACTTC. V gene TRBV6-5 combines with J gene TRBJ2-7, with D perhaps TRBD2 (6 bases). This CDR3 comprises 13 residues. CDR1 MNHEY and CDR2 SVGAGI come from the germline V gene. V was shortened by 2 bases and J by 4 bases, with 9 bases between the two germline ends.

This clone has just a few counts. This sequence joins TRBV10-2 and TRBJ1-6; TRBD1 might be the D (6 bases). The CDR3 length is 14 residues. V was clipped by 6 bases and J by 5 bases, with 11 bases between them. Germline V gene sequence: CDR1 WSHSY, CDR2 SAAADI. In nucleotides, the CDR3 is TGCGCCAGCAGGCTAGGGGGGGATAATTCACCCCTCCACTTT. Translated: CASRLGGDNSPLHF.

The rearrangement uses TRBV28 and TRBJ1-1; D gene unclear. This CDR3 is 15 amino acids long. Germline CDR1 is MDHEN and CDR2 is SYDVKM. Trimming removed 6 bases from V and 6 bases from J, with 20 bases in between. This CDR3 reads CASSLIISGEPEAFF. The CDR3 DNA sequence: TGTGCCAGCAGCCTTATTATCTCTGGGGAGCCTGAAGCTTTCTTT.

The genes are TRBV5-1 and TRBJ2-2, with D uncertain. The V and J ends lost 2 bases and 5 bases respectively, with 7 bases between them. The CDR3 extends over 13 amino acids. Germline V lookup: CDR1 SGHRS, CDR2 YFSETQ. This CDR3 is CASSLDATGELFF. CDR3 in DNA: TGCGCCAGCAGCTTAGACGCTACCGGGGAGCTGTTTTTT.

V gene TRBV7-9 combines with J gene TRBJ1-5; D uncertain. V was cut by 4 bases and J by 8 bases, with 12 bases left in between. This CDR3 has 13 residues. The germline V gene encodes CDR1 SEHNR and CDR2 FQNEAQ (reference sequence). The DNA of the CDR3 is TGTGCCAGCAGCTCGGTAGGAGAGAAGCCCCAGCATTTT. Protein: CASSSVGEKPQHF. Based on the CDR3 plus reference TRBV7-9 and TRBJ1-5, the full variable domain is DTGVSQNPRHKITKRGQNVTFRCDPISEHNRLYWYRQTLGQGPEFLTYFQNEAQLEKSRLLSDRFSAERPKGSFSTLEIQRTEQGDSAMYLCASSSVGEKPQHFGDGTRLSIL.

CDR3 nucleotides: TGCGCCAGCAGCGGGACGGGAGATACGCAGTATTTT. Amino acid sequence: CASSGTGDTQYF. The J gene is TRBJ2-3, the V gene TRBV10-1; TRBD1 or TRBD2 may be the D gene (5 bases each). Trimming stripped 6 bases from V and 5 bases from J, with 9 bases between. The CDR3 is 12 residues long. Germline loops: CDR1 WNHNN, CDR2 SYGVQD (reference sequence).